The 25 T cell receptor beta chains below come from one sample, sequenced in a study of cytomegalovirus exposure and HLA in healthy donors. A multiplex PCR was run with 60 Vbeta primers and 13 Jbeta primers. Repertoires were generated with immunoSEQ multiplex PCR, while TCRdb's copy carries only in-frame clones and drops some. The sample consists of 150,000 to 200,000 clones, 80% of them appearing once. What was sequenced was PBMCs. The receptor source for this set is a young man in good health and CMV-seropositive.

This chain joins TRBV25-1 and TRBJ1-4; D unresolved. The germline V gene has CDR1 MGHDK and CDR2 SYGVNS. Trimming shortened V by 2 bases and J by 0 bases, and 10 bases separated the two germline ends. The CDR3 sequence is 16 residues long. For the CDR3, the DNA is TGTGCCAGCAGTGAACCCCAGATTGCAACTAATGAAAAACTGTTTTTT. This sequence encodes CASSEPQIATNEKLFF.

CDR3 DNA sequence: TGTGCCAGCAGTCCCCAGGGGGCTGGCACAGATACGCAGTATTTT. This encodes CASSPQGAGTDTQYF. The chain carries TRBV28 and TRBJ2-3; 8 bases line up with TRBD1. From germline, CDR1 is MDHEN and CDR2 SYDVKM. Trimming took 5 bases from V and 1 from J; bases not matched to a gene: 5. This CDR3 spans 15 amino acids.

The chain carries TRBV5-1 and TRBJ2-5; TRBD1 matches 8 bases. This CDR3 is built from 16 residues. Losses at the gene ends were 4 bases for V and 5 bases for J; bases not matched to a gene: 13. Per the germline V gene, CDR1 is SGHRS and CDR2 is YFSETQ. The CDR3 here is CASSPFGQGGTETQYF. The CDR3 DNA follows: TGCGCCAGCAGCCCCTTTGGACAGGGAGGTACGGAGACCCAGTACTTC.

The V and J genes are TRBV6-1 and TRBJ2-5, with 7 bases fitting TRBD1. The CDR3 totals 16 residues. The V segment lost 4 bases and the J segment 0 bases; nucleotides outside the gene matches: 8. CDR1 is MNHNS, CDR2 SASEGT, per germline. CDR3 loop: CASSARDRMYQETQYF. The DNA for the CDR3 is TGTGCCAGCAGTGCTAGGGACAGAATGTACCAAGAGACCCAGTACTTC.

This chain links TRBV19 with TRBJ1-6, with D unresolved. Germline CDR1 reads LNHDA; CDR2 reads SQIVND (reference sequence). CDR3 size: 12 residues. The V end was cut by 8 bases, the J end by 9 bases, with 11 bases between. The CDR3 DNA reads TGTGCCAGTTCCGGGTATTCTTCACCCCTCCACTTT. This gives the protein CASSGYSSPLHF.

The chain uses TRBV7-9 and TRBJ1-5; D not certain. Germline CDR1 SEHNR, CDR2 FQNEAQ (reference sequence). Trimming took 3 bases from V and 6 from J, leaving 9 bases between them. This CDR3 comprises 13 residues. The CDR3 reads CASSFTGGQPQHF. The CDR3 DNA follows: TGTGCCAGCAGCTTTACCGGTGGTCAGCCCCAGCATTTT.

This chain uses TRBV5-1 with TRBJ2-1; 7 nucleotides line up with TRBD2. Looked up from germline, CDR1 is SGHRS and CDR2 is YFSETQ. The CDR3 spans 17 residues. V shed 3 bases and J 2 bases; nucleotides not matched to a gene: 11. The CDR3 sequence: CASSWGWAGETYNEQFF. The CDR3 DNA reads TGCGCCAGCAGCTGGGGGTGGGCGGGAGAGACCTACAATGAGCAGTTCTTC.

This sequence joins TRBV27 and TRBJ2-1; D might be TRBD2 (6 bases). The V gene lost 3 bases and the J gene lost 9 bases, with 24 bases spanning the gap. This CDR3 region has 17 residues. The germline V gene has CDR1 MNHEY and CDR2 SMNVEV (reference sequence). CDR3 amino acids: CASSFLIGAVDGGEQFF. CDR3 nucleotides: TGTGCCAGCAGTTTTTTGATCGGAGCGGTCGACGGGGGTGAGCAGTTCTTC.

This clone appeared a few times. In the same sample, other DNA sequences code for this CDR3. The chain has TRBV5-1 and TRBJ2-2, with TRBD2 as a possible D gene (6 bases). Trimming removed 0 bases at V and 6 bases at J, with 9 bases between. The CDR3 has 14 amino acids. Germline V gene data show CDR1 as SGHRS and CDR2 as YFSETQ. CDR3 protein: CASSLGTGAGELFF. The CDR3, as DNA: TGCGCCAGCAGCTTGGGAACGGGGGCCGGGGAGCTGTTTTTT.

The chain is built from TRBV27 and TRBJ2-7; D unclear. The CDR3 spans 14 residues. Germline CDR1 and CDR2: MNHEY and SMNVEV (reference sequence). Trimming cost V 5 bases and J 4 bases, with 15 bases left between them. DNA for the CDR3: TGTGCCAGCAGTCTAAGAAGAAACCGGTACGAGCAGTACTTC. Its translation is CASSLRRNRYEQYF.

In this sample, this clone turned up once. One end of the junction fails to match germline, which may point to a read error. Other DNA sequences of this sample code for an identical CDR3. The chain uses TRBV6-6 and TRBJ1-2, with D tentatively TRBD1 (5 bases). The CDR3 has 14 residues. Germline CDR1 reads MNHNY; CDR2 reads SVGAGI (reference sequence). This chain's CDR3 is CASSYSGQIDGYTF. DNA of the CDR3: TGTGCCAGCAGTTACTCAGGACAAATCGATGGATACACCTTC.

This clone has more than one count but fewer than ten. The conserved closing phenylalanine or tryptophan is absent in this CDR3, likely reflecting a read error. The gene calls are TRBV2 and TRBJ1-6, with D tentatively TRBD1 (6 bases). V was shortened by 6 bases and J by 8 bases, with 20 bases between the two germline ends. The CDR3 has 16 amino acids. In germline, CDR1 is SNHLY, CDR2 FYNNEI. This chain's CDR3 is CASSAEADRFYSPLHL. CDR3 in DNA: TGTGCCAGCAGCGCTGAAGCGGACAGATTTTATTCACCCCTCCACCTT.

This clone was seen a handful of times. The V gene is TRBV5-1, the J gene TRBJ2-5; 12 bases agree with TRBD2. Germline values: CDR1 SGHRS, CDR2 YFSETQ. Unmatched junction bases numbered 10, after V lost 0 bases and J lost 4 bases. The CDR3 spans 18 residues. The DNA of the CDR3 is TGCGCCAGCAGCTTGGGGGCTAGCGGGAGGGCCCCTCGAGAGACCCAGTACTTC. It is translated as CASSLGASGRAPRETQYF.

This sequence joins TRBV9 and TRBJ2-7; no firm D call. The CDR3 has 14 residues. CDR1 and CDR2 from the germline V gene are SGDLS and YYNGEE. Trimming stripped 0 bases from V and 5 bases from J, with 12 bases between. The CDR3 here is CASSVEPTFHEQYF. The CDR3 DNA reads TGTGCCAGCAGCGTAGAGCCCACCTTTCACGAGCAGTACTTC.

The chain links TRBV18 to TRBJ2-1, with D hard to call. V gave up 3 bases and J gave up 12 bases, with 15 bases separating them. The V gene's germline CDR1 is KGHSH and CDR2 LQKENI. The CDR3 covers 13 residues. The CDR3, as DNA: TGTGCCAGCTCACCGAACCCCCAGCAGGCGCAGTTCTTC. It encodes CASSPNPQQAQFF. Supplemented by reference TRBV18 and TRBJ2-1, the full variable domain reads NAGVMQNPRHLVRRRGQEARLRCSPMKGHSHVYWYRQLPEEGLKFMVYLQKENIIDESGMPKERFSAEFPKEGPSILRIQQVVRGDSAAYFCASSPNPQQAQFFGPGTRLTVL.

The rearrangement joins TRBV5-6 to TRBJ1-1; 7 bases are shared with TRBD1. Germline assignment: CDR1 SGHDT and CDR2 YYEEEE. The CDR3 sequence is 15 residues long. V lost 2 bases and J lost 0; bases outside the gene matches: 4. This chain's CDR3 is CASSLPTGMNTEAFF. DNA of the CDR3: TGTGCCAGCAGCTTACCGACAGGGATGAACACTGAAGCTTTCTTT.

This clone was picked up one time. This chain links TRBV25-1 with TRBJ2-2; D ambiguous. The germline CDR1 and CDR2 sequences are MGHDK and SYGVNS. This CDR3 spans 14 amino acids. The V end was cut by 0 bases, the J end by 1 base, with 3 bases between. CDR3 bases: TGTGCCAGCAGTGAATATCAGAACACCGGGGAGCTGTTTTTT. This encodes CASSEYQNTGELFF.

The chain recombines TRBV11-2 with TRBJ2-5; tentatively, D is TRBD2 (5 bases). The V end lost 3 bases, the J end lost 11 bases, and 19 bases lay between the germline ends. CDR1 SGHAT and CDR2 FQNNGV come from the germline V gene. This CDR3 region has 14 residues. CDR3 protein: CASSFLWTPGEQYF. The CDR3 region has the DNA TGTGCCAGCAGCTTCCTTTGGACTCCGGGTGAGCAGTACTTC. Filled out from reference TRBV11-2 and TRBJ2-5, the complete variable domain reads EAGVAQSPRYKIIEKRQSVAFWCNPISGHATLYWYQQILGQGPKLLIQFQNNGVVDDSQLPKDRFSAERLKGVDSTLKIQPAKLEDSAVYLCASSFLWTPGEQYFGPGTRLLVL.

The rearrangement uses TRBV28 and TRBJ1-5, with D hard to call. The germline gives CDR1 MDHEN, CDR2 SYDVKM. V was clipped by 8 bases and J by 4 bases, with 21 bases between them. The CDR3 has 16 amino acids. The CDR3 DNA sequence: TGTGCCAGCCATCCGCACGGGAGGGTCGTAAATCAGCCCCAGCATTTT. Protein product: CASHPHGRVVNQPQHF.

This chain links TRBV19 with TRBJ2-2; 12 nucleotides match TRBD1. V lost 3 bases and J lost 9; bases outside the gene matches: 5. Germline CDR1 is LNHDA and CDR2 is SQIVND (reference sequence). The CDR3 is 15 residues long. The CDR3 is CASSITGTGGRELFF. The CDR3 DNA sequence: TGTGCCAGTAGTATTACCGGGACAGGGGGCAGGGAGCTGTTTTTT. The full variable domain, in which reference TRBV19 and TRBJ2-2 provide the parts outside the CDR3, is DGGITQSPKYLFRKEGQNVTLSCEQNLNHDAMYWYRQDPGQGLRLIYYSQIVNDFQKGDIAEGYSVSREKKESFPLTVTSAQKNPTAFYLCASSITGTGGRELFFGEGSRLTVL.

This clone occurred once. The conserved closing phenylalanine or tryptophan is absent in this CDR3, likely reflecting a read error. The chain has TRBV6-1 and TRBJ1-6; D gene ambiguous. The CDR3 is 12 residues long. V gave up 4 bases and J gave up 9 bases, with 7 bases separating them. Per the germline V gene, CDR1 is MNHNS and CDR2 is SASEGT. The DNA for the CDR3 is TGTGCCAGCAGTGTAGGGAGTTCACCCCTCCACCTT. Translated, it gives CASSVGSSPLHL.

This clone was detected a few times. This chain uses TRBV4-3 with TRBJ2-1; D perhaps matches TRBD2 (5 bases). The CDR3 totals 15 residues. V was pared by 0 bases and J by 2 bases, with 8 bases between. The germline gives CDR1 LGHNA, CDR2 YSLEER. The CDR3 coding sequence is TGCGCCAGCAGCCAAGAACTAGAGGCCTACAATGAGCAGTTCTTC. Its protein product is CASSQELEAYNEQFF.

This chain joins TRBV29-1 and TRBJ2-5; TRBD2 is a possible D gene (7 bases). Germline V lookup: CDR1 SQVTM, CDR2 ANQGSEA. This CDR3 is built from 15 residues. Trimming pared 7 bases from V and 7 bases from J, leaving 25 bases between. The CDR3 here is CSAQRGRGAEGTQYF. The CDR3 region has the DNA TGCAGCGCCCAGCGGGGTCGGGGGGCAGAGGGGACCCAGTACTTC.

This chain uses TRBV5-1 with TRBJ1-1, with D maybe TRBD1 (5 bases). CDR1 is SGHRS and CDR2 is YFSETQ in the germline V gene. Trimming pared 3 bases from V and 3 bases from J, leaving 9 bases between. This CDR3 has 13 residues. The CDR3 protein is CASSSGVDTEAFF. The CDR3 DNA reads as TGCGCCAGCAGCTCGGGGGTGGACACTGAAGCTTTCTTT.

CDR3 nucleotides: TGTGCCAGTACCCCTGCAGGGGCTGAAGCTTTCTTT. Translation gives CASTPAGAEAFF. V usage is TRBV19 and J usage is TRBJ1-1, with a tentative D call TRBD1 (6 bases). V lost 7 bases, J lost 6 bases, and 12 bases lay in between. Germline V gene sequence: CDR1 LNHDA, CDR2 SQIVND (reference sequence). This CDR3 has 12 residues. Full variable domain (outside the CDR3, taken from reference TRBV19 and TRBJ1-1): DGGITQSPKYLFRKEGQNVTLSCEQNLNHDAMYWYRQDPGQGLRLIYYSQIVNDFQKGDIAEGYSVSREKKESFPLTVTSAQKNPTAFYLCASTPAGAEAFFGQGTRLTVV.